The clone carrying this TCR beta chain is categorized as medium-sized (0.01 to 0.1%). Its antigen is unidentified. Only in-frame clones appear in the TCRdb table, and some are missing; sequencing was by immunoSEQ multiplex PCR. The table lists 7,200 or so clones, 61% of them singletons, with around 12% in the top ten. These data are taken from a study of tumor-infiltrating lymphocytes in localized non-small cell lung cancer. Findings and caveats of the study: Compared with uninvolved lung, tumors showed higher T cell infiltration by TCRbeta sequencing.

With 0 bases removed from V and 0 bases from J, the gap between germline ends came to 0 bases. Germline CDR1 is SGHKS and CDR2 is YYEKEE (reference sequence). This CDR3 has 12 residues. The chain combines TRBV5-5 with TRBJ1-1; no firm D call. This TCR derives from a human donor with non-small cell lung cancer. Sequences were obtained from lung tumor tissue. DNA for the CDR3: TGTGCCAGCAGCTTGGTGAACACTGAAGCTTTCTTT. Translation gives CASSLVNTEAFF.